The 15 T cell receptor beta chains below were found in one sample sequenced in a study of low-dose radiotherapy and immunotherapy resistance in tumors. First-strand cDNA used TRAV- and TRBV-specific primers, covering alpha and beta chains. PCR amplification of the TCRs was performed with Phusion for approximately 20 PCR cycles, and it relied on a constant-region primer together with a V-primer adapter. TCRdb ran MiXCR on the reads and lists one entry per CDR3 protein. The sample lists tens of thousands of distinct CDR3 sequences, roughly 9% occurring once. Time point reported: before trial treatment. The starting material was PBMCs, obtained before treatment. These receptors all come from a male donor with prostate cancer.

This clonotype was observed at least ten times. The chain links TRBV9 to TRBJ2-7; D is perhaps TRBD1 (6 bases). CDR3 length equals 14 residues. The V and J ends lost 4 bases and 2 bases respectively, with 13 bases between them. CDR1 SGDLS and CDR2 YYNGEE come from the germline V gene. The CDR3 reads CASSTHRAPYEQYF. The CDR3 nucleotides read TGTGCCAGCAGCACCCACAGGGCGCCCTACGAGCAGTACTTC. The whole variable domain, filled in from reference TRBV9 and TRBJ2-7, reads DSGVTQTPKHLITATGQRVTLRCSPRSGDLSVYWYQQSLDQGLQFLIQYYNGEERAKGNILERFSAQQFPDLHSELNLSSLELGDSALYFCASSTHRAPYEQYFGPGTRLTVT.

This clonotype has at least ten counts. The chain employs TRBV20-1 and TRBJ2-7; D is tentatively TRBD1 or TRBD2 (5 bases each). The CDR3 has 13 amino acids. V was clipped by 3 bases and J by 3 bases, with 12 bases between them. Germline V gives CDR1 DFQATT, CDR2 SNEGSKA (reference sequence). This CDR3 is CSASSPGSYEQYF. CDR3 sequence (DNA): TGCAGTGCTAGTTCTCCAGGGAGCTACGAGCAGTACTTC.

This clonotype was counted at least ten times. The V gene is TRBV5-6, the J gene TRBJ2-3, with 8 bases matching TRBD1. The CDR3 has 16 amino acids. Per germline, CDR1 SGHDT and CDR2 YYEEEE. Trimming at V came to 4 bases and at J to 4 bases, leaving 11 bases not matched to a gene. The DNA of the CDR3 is TGTGCCAGCAGCCTTAGGACAGGGCGATCGGCAGATACGCAGTATTTT. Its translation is CASSLRTGRSADTQYF.

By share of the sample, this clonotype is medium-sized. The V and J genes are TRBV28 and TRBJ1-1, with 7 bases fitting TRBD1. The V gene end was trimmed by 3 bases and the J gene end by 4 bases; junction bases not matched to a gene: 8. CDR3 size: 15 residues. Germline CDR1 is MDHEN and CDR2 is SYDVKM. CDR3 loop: CASSLRHRQGTEAFF. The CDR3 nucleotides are TGTGCCAGCAGTTTGCGGCACCGACAGGGCACTGAAGCTTTCTTT.

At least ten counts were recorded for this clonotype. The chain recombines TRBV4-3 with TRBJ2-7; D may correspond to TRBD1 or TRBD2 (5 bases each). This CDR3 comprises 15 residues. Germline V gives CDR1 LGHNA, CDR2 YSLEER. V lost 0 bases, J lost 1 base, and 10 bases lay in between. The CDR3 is CASSQELGPSYEQYF. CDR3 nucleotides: TGCGCCAGCAGCCAAGAACTGGGACCTTCCTACGAGCAGTACTTC.

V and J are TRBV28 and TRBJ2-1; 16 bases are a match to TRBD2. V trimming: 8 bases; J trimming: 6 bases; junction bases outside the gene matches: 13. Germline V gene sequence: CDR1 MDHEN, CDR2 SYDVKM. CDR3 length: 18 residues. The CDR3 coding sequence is TGTGCCAGCCGCCATCAAGGGACTAGCGGGAGGGGGCTCAATGAGCAGTTCTTC. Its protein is CASRHQGTSGRGLNEQFF.

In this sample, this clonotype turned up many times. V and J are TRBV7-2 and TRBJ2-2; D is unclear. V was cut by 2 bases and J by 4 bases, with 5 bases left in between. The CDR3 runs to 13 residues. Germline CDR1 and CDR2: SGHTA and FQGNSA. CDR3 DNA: TGTGCCAGCAGCTTACGTCCCACCGGGGAGCTGTTTTTT. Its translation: CASSLRPTGELFF.

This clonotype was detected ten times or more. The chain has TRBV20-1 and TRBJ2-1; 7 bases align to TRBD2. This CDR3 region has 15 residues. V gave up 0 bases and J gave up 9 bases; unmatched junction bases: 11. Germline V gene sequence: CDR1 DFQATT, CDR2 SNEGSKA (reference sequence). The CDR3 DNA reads TGCAGTGCTAGAGATGGAGGACTAGTGCGCGGTGAGCAGTTCTTC. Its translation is CSARDGGLVRGEQFF.

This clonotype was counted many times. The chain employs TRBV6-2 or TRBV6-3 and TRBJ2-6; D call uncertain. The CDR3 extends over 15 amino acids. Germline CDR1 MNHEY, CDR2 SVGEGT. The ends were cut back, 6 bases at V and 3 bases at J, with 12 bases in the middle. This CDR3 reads CASSPEYGGANVLTF. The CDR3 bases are TGTGCCAGCAGCCCCGAATACGGTGGGGCCAACGTCCTGACTTTC.

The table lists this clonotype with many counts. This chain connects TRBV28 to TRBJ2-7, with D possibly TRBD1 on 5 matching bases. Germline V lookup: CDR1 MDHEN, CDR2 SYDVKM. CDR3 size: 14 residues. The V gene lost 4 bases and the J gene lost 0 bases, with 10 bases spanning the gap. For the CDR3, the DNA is TGTGCCAGCAGTTCCATTAGGGGCTCCTACGAGCAGTACTTC. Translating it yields CASSSIRGSYEQYF.

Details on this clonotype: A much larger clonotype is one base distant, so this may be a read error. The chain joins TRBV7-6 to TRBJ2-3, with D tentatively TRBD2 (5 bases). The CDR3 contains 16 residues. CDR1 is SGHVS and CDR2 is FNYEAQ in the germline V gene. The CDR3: CASSLGVSSGTETQYF. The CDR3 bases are TGTGCCAGCAGCTTAGGGGTTTCGAGCGGCACAGAGACGCAGTATTTT.

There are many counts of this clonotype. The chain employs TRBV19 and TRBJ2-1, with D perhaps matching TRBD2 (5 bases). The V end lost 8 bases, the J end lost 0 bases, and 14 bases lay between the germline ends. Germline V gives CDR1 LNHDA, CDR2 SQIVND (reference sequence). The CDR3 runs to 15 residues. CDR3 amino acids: CASCDEGNSYNEQFF. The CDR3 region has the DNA TGTGCCAGTTGTGACGAGGGCAACTCCTACAATGAGCAGTTCTTC.

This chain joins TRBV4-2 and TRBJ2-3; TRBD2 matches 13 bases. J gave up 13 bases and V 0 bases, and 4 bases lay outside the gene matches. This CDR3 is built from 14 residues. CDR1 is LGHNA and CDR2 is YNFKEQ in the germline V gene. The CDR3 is CASSQELAGGPEYF. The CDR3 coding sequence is TGTGCCAGCAGCCAAGAACTAGCGGGAGGGCCTGAGTATTTT.

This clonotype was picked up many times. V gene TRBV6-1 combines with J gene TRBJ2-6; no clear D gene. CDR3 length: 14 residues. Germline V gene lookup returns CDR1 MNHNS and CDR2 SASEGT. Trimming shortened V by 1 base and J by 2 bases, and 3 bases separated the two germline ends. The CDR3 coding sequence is TGTGCCAGCAGTGAAGGGCCTGGGGCCAACGTCCTGACTTTC. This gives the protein CASSEGPGANVLTF.

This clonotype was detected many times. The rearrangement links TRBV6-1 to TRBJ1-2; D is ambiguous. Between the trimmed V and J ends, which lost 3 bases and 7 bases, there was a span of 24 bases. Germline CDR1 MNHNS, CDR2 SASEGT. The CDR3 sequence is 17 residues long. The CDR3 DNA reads TGTGCCAGCAGTGAGGCTCTATCTGGACGGGGTGCCGGTGGCTACACCTTC. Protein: CASSEALSGRGAGGYTF.